These T cell receptor beta chains were read from a single sample in a study of T cell responses to AZD1222 COVID-19 vaccine. Clones were sequenced by immunoSEQ multiplex PCR, and TCRdb holds only the in-frame ones, with some missing. The profile shows tens of thousands of clones, around 81% of them singletons. This material consisted of peripheral blood, taken 28 days after the second AZD1222 dose. These receptors came from an adult who received the AZD1222 COVID-19 vaccine. CDR3s include the opening cysteine and the closing phenylalanine or tryptophan. Each record gives: clone size, V gene, D gene, J gene, CDR3 protein, CDR3 DNA. A D gene is named only where the DNA matches it firmly. Where a row states a size, it is once, few, many or the class of an expanded clone; other rows omit it.

NA	TRBV19	NA	TRBJ2-3	CASSMGTGDTQYF	TGTGCCAGTAGTATGGGCACGGGAGATACGCAGTATTTT
NA	TRBV2	NA	TRBJ1-1	CASSEFGTKNTEAFF	TGTGCCAGCAGTGAATTCGGGACAAAGAACACTGAAGCTTTCTTT
NA	TRBV5-1	TRBD2	TRBJ2-1	CASSLASSGRGNEQFF	TGCGCCAGCAGCTTGGCCTCTAGCGGGAGGGGAAATGAGCAGTTCTTC
once	TRBV7-2	NA	TRBJ2-3	CASSLDRGKISGTQYF	TGTGCCAGCAGCTTAGATAGGGGGAAGATATCCGGTACGCAGTATTTT
NA	TRBV7-2	NA	TRBJ1-3	CASSSSPGSGNTIYF	TGTGCCAGCAGCTCGTCTCCCGGGAGTGGAAACACCATATATTTT
NA	TRBV5-1	TRBD1	TRBJ1-6	CASRILPGQNNSPLHF	TGCGCCAGCAGAATACTCCCGGGACAGAATAATTCACCCCTCCACTTT
NA	TRBV7-2	NA	TRBJ1-2	CASSLALAAYGYTF	TGTGCCAGCAGCTTAGCGCTGGCCGCATATGGCTACACCTTC
NA	TRBV28	NA	TRBJ1-3	CASSLGTSGNTIYF	TGTGCCAGCAGTTTAGGGACCTCTGGAAACACCATATATTTT
NA	TRBV28	NA	TRBJ1-4	CASSLIGDKLFF	TGTGCCAGCAGTTTAATAGGGGATAAACTGTTTTTT
NA	TRBV19	TRBD1	TRBJ1-1	CASIKDRGTEAFF	TGTGCCAGTATTAAGGACAGGGGCACTGAAGCTTTCTTT